The 9 T cell receptor beta chains given below trace back to one sample, sequenced in a study of T cells in Graves' hyperthyroidism and ophthalmopathy. Researchers amplified the TCR beta CDR3 regions from RNA transcripts. TCR CDR3 regions were first amplified by RT-PCR with HTBI primers. TCRdb independently ran MiXCR on the multiplex PCR reads; one entry per CDR3 protein. The repertoire holds roughly 510,000 distinct CDR3 sequences, with around 20% as singletons. Source material: blood. The source of these receptors is a young man with Graves' hyperthyroidism.

The chain carries TRBV3-1 and TRBJ1-5; D call uncertain. Germline lookup yields CDR1 LGHDT and CDR2 YNNKEL (reference sequence). The CDR3 is 13 amino acids. Trimming removed 0 bases at V and 7 bases at J, with 7 bases between. The CDR3: CASSQDRRQPQHF. In DNA, the CDR3 is TGTGCCAGCAGCCAAGATAGGAGGCAGCCCCAGCATTTT.

A few counts support this clonotype. Being one base from a much bigger clone, this may be a read error. The chain uses TRBV11-1 and TRBJ1-1; D is perhaps TRBD1 (6 bases). The CDR3 totals 13 residues. Germline V gene data show CDR1 as SGHAT and CDR2 as FQDESV (reference sequence). CDR3 in amino acids: CASSPGGWGEACF. The CDR3 DNA reads TGTGCCAGCAGCCCGGGGGGCTGGGGGGAAGCTTGCTTT.

This clonotype was counted between two and nine times. The J gene is TRBJ1-1, the V gene TRBV19; the D is unclear. Germline V gene sequence: CDR1 LNHDA, CDR2 SQIVND (reference sequence). V lost 5 bases and J lost 8, with 18 bases in between. The CDR3 contains 14 residues. This CDR3 is CASSWGIPLGEAFF. CDR3 nucleotides: TGTGCCAGTAGTTGGGGAATTCCGTTAGGGGAAGCTTTCTTT.

There are many counts of this clonotype. The chain has TRBV10-3 and TRBJ2-5; D unclear. From germline, CDR1 is ENHRY and CDR2 SYGVKD. The CDR3 runs 13 residues. V was pared by 3 bases and J by 2 bases, with 7 bases between. The CDR3 loop reads CAISEMPQETQYF. DNA of the CDR3: TGTGCCATCAGTGAAATGCCTCAAGAGACCCAGTACTTC.

The sample holds many counts of this clonotype. CDR3 region: CASKWDILGEQYF. The CDR3 coding sequence is TGTGCCAGCAAATGGGACATTCTGGGGGAGCAGTACTTC. This chain uses TRBV12-3 or TRBV12-4 with TRBJ2-7; a possible D gene is TRBD1 (6 bases). This CDR3 region has 13 residues. The V and J ends lost 7 bases and 7 bases respectively, with 17 bases between them.

J is TRBJ1-2 and V is TRBV6-1, with 8 bases aligning to TRBD1. Per germline, CDR1 MNHNS and CDR2 SASEGT. The length of the CDR3 is 15 residues. The trim removed 1 base at V and 8 bases at J, leaving 9 bases unmatched. The CDR3, as DNA: TGTGCCAGCAGTGAAGATAGGGACAGGTGGTACGGCTACACCTTC. It yields the protein CASSEDRDRWYGYTF.

This clonotype was found many times. The CDR3: CASSFTLELAETQYF. The CDR3 DNA follows: TGTGCCAGCAGTTTTACCCTGGAACTAGCTGAGACCCAGTACTTC. V is TRBV28 and J is TRBJ2-5, with a weak D call TRBD2 (6 bases). The CDR3 consists of 15 residues. The V gene lost 3 bases and the J gene lost 5 bases, with 16 bases spanning the gap. Germline values: CDR1 MDHEN, CDR2 SYDVKM. Together with reference TRBV28 and TRBJ2-5, the CDR3 gives the full variable domain: DVKVTQSSRYLVKRTGEKVFLECVQDMDHENMFWYRQDPGLGLRLIYFSYDVKMKEKGDIPEGYSVSREKKERFSLILESASTNQTSMYLCASSFTLELAETQYFGPGTRLLVL.

This clonotype came up a few times. The J gene is TRBJ2-2, the V gene TRBV30; tentatively, D is TRBD2 (5 bases). The CDR3 totals 16 residues. V gave up 4 bases and J gave up 4 bases, with 19 bases separating them. Germline V gene sequence: CDR1 GTSNPN, CDR2 SVGIG (reference sequence). DNA of the CDR3: TGTGCCTGGATCCCCGGGGTCCTGGGCGGCACCGGGGAGCTGTTTTTT. It codes for CAWIPGVLGGTGELFF.

The table lists this clonotype with a few counts. This sequence joins TRBV2 and TRBJ2-7; D unclear. This CDR3 contains 14 residues. CDR1 is SNHLY and CDR2 is FYNNEI in the germline V gene. V lost 0 bases, J lost 1 base, and 7 bases lay in between. CDR3 nucleotides: TGTGCCAGCAGTGAAGCGGACGGATCCTACGAGCAGTACTTC. Protein product: CASSEADGSYEQYF.